This TCR beta chain emerged from a study of T-cell reconstitution after alpha-beta-depleted transplantation in children (dated by TCRdb to between 2015 and 2016). For the study in its entirety: Using TCR repertoire profiling, the study followed T-cell immune reconstitution in a quantitative way in children after TCRalphabeta/CD19-depleted allogeneic hematopoietic cell transplantation.

A word on this clonotype: Its antigen is still unknown. Base qualities are missing; no much larger clone stands one base away.

Receptor amplification or capture employed PCR. Reads for this sample came from an Illumina HiSeq 2500. To normalize quantification of the TCRbeta repertoire, the TCR libraries were built with molecular barcoding that relied on unique molecular identifiers. TCRdb reanalyzed the raw reads on its own, using fastp at Q25 for trimming and MiXCR for clone calling, and kept in-frame beta chains. Entries are consolidated by CDR3 protein sequence, retaining the most common genes and DNA. The sample data list about 980,000 distinct CDR3 sequences, and 25% to 30% of these were observed just once. Over 25% of the sample comes from the top ten. General study outcomes and caveats: Over the following months the frequencies of hyperexpanded clones went down, and after one year T-cell counts and TCRbeta diversity were mostly credited to newly produced T cells. In some patients, the high TCRbeta diversity seen at day 60 was put down to recipient T cells and intrathymic progenitors that had survived conditioning. The apparently early alphabetaT-cell count recovery about two months after transplant was reportedly dependent on only several hundred rapidly expanded clones derived from non-depleted graft cells.

V is trimmed back by 6 bases and J by 6 bases, and the junction contains 10 bases that no gene match accounts for. Taken from cysteine to phenylalanine, the CDR3 has 16 residues. Only CDR3 DNA remains: 48 bases, in frame from the first base. CDR1 and CDR2, per the germline V gene, are MNHEY and SVGEGT. The treatment or condition label on this specimen signifies: allogeneic hematopoietic cell transplantation with graft depleted of TCRalphabeta T cells and CD19 B cells. Transplant recipients were children who received TCRalphabeta/CD19-depleted allogeneic hematopoietic cell grafts. The chain was built from TRBV6-2 or TRBV6-3 and TRBJ2-2; 10 junctional bases match TRBD2. This receptor was identified in a boy under two years old who had a stem cell transplant for SCID, so the T cells may come from the graft donor. The material sequenced was PBMCs, mostly from graft donor cells, taken 360 days after TCRalphabeta/CD19-depleted stem cell transplant. The nucleotides are TGTGCCAGCAGCCCAGAGCGGGGGGGAAGCCCCGGGGAGCTGTTTTTT. Its coded protein is CASSPERGGSPGELFF.